Below, 24 T cell receptor beta chains from the same sample are listed, as sequenced in a study of regulatory T cells in long-lasting Graves disease. Time point denoted: newly diagnosed GD, antithyroid drugs for less than 3 months. Scientists built the TCR library using RNA that was extracted from PBMCs. In building TCR beta libraries, iRepertoire HTBI primers were used together with Arm-PCR of CDR3 regions. TCRdb re-derived calls from the multiplex PCR reads in MiXCR, one entry per CDR3 protein. The data show hundreds of thousands of distinct CDR3 sequences, 15% to 20% seen once. This sample also belongs to another study, concerning T cells in Graves' hyperthyroidism and ophthalmopathy.

The sample was peripheral blood mononuclear cells (PBMCs), taken at new diagnosis, from a patient treated with antithyroid drugs. These receptors originate from a woman under 40 with Graves disease.

This clonotype was counted only a few times. The J gene is TRBJ1-2, the V gene TRBV6-2 or TRBV6-3; D ambiguous. Germline V gene sequence: CDR1 MNHEY, CDR2 SVGEGT. Trimming removed 9 bases at V and 8 bases at J, with 19 bases between. This CDR3 spans 13 amino acids. CDR3: CASVVTPSGGYTF. The CDR3, as DNA: TGTGCCAGTGTTGTTACCCCATCTGGGGGCTACACCTTC.

Many counts were recorded for this clonotype. Sequence at one end of the junction differs from germline and may be a read error. The J gene is TRBJ2-5, the V gene TRBV2; 12 bases are shared with TRBD1. Germline V lookup: CDR1 SNHLY, CDR2 FYNNEI. The CDR3 runs to 14 residues. In DNA, the CDR3 is TGTGCCAGTAGCCGGGACAGGGGGCAAGGGACCCAGTACTTC. It specifies CASSRDRGQGTQYF.

A few counts support this clonotype. This rearrangement joins TRBV7-8 to TRBJ1-5; D remains unclear. The V gene lost 4 bases and the J gene lost 3 bases, with 13 bases spanning the gap. The CDR3 is 15 amino acids. CDR1 SGHVS and CDR2 FQNEAQ come from the germline V gene. CDR3 bases: TGTGCCAGCAGCTCGAGACACAACTACAATCAGCCCCAGCATTTT. Its translation is CASSSRHNYNQPQHF.

This clonotype was recorded many times. V and J are TRBV5-1 and TRBJ2-7; D remains ambiguous. CDR1 and CDR2 from the germline V gene are SGHRS and YFSETQ. The V gene lost 0 bases and the J gene lost 0 bases, with 7 bases spanning the gap. CDR3 length: 14 residues. CDR3 amino acids: CASSLGQSSYEQYF. The CDR3 DNA reads as TGCGCCAGCAGCTTGGGGCAGAGCTCCTACGAGCAGTACTTC.

V and J are TRBV7-8 and TRBJ1-2, with 9 bases that match TRBD1. The CDR3 contains 16 residues. Germline V gene lookup returns CDR1 SGHVS and CDR2 FQNEAQ. The junction had 12 bases not matched to a gene; V was cut back by 4 bases and J by 6 bases. Here the CDR3 DNA reads TGTGCCAGCAGCTCCGGGACAGGGTCCAGCCCCCATGGCTACACCTTC. This sequence encodes CASSSGTGSSPHGYTF.

This clonotype was seen repeatedly, ten times or more. The chain recombines TRBV7-9 with TRBJ2-3; 8 bases line up with TRBD2. The germline gives CDR1 SEHNR, CDR2 FQNEAQ (reference sequence). V was pared by 5 bases and J by 0 bases, with 13 bases of the junction left unmatched. CDR3 length equals 18 residues. CDR3 sequence reads: CASSVGFAGGPSTDTQYF. CDR3 nucleotide sequence: TGTGCCAGCAGCGTAGGGTTCGCGGGAGGACCTAGCACAGATACGCAGTATTTT.

The genes are TRBV24-1 and TRBJ2-2; 7 bases are shared with TRBD2. The trim removed 3 bases at V and 3 bases at J, leaving 3 bases unmatched. From germline, CDR1 is KGHDR and CDR2 SFDVKD. The CDR3 has 15 residues. CDR3 loop: CATSDAGRHTGELFF. The CDR3 DNA is TGTGCCACCAGTGATGCCGGGAGGCACACCGGGGAGCTGTTTTTT.

This clonotype appeared a few times. CDR3 in DNA: TGTGCCACCAGCAGAGATCCAGCGGGGGCGAACACCGGGGAGCTGTTTTTT. Translated: CATSRDPAGANTGELFF. V gene TRBV15 combines with J gene TRBJ2-2, with 8 bases aligning to TRBD2. Germline CDR1 LNHNV, CDR2 YYDKDF (reference sequence). V lost 0 bases, J lost 0 bases, and 3 bases stayed unmatched. This CDR3 spans 17 amino acids.

This clonotype was observed many times. This chain connects TRBV27 to TRBJ1-5; the D is unclear. Trimming cost V 2 bases and J 0 bases, with 8 bases left between them. Per germline, CDR1 MNHEY and CDR2 SMNVEV (reference sequence). There are 15 residues in the CDR3. The CDR3 loop reads CASSLAGYSNQPQHF. For the CDR3, the DNA is TGTGCCAGCAGTTTAGCAGGTTATAGCAATCAGCCCCAGCATTTT.

This clonotype turned up a few times. V is TRBV30 and J is TRBJ1-3; D ambiguous. Germline CDR1 reads GTSNPN; CDR2 reads SVGIG (reference sequence). The CDR3 has 14 amino acids. V dropped 4 bases and J dropped 0 bases, with 10 bases sitting between them. This CDR3 reads CAWTNGPSGNTIYF. CDR3 DNA sequence: TGTGCCTGGACCAACGGTCCCTCTGGAAACACCATATATTTT.

This clonotype was seen repeatedly, ten times or more. This sequence joins TRBV29-1 and TRBJ1-2; TRBD1 aligns across 8 bases. The CDR3 consists of 15 residues. The J segment lost 4 bases and the V segment lost 0 bases, leaving 7 bases of the junction unmatched. Germline CDR1 is SQVTM and CDR2 is ANQGSEA. The CDR3, as DNA: TGCAGCGTTGAAGACACTGACAGGGGCCCCTATGGCTACACCTTC. Its protein is CSVEDTDRGPYGYTF.

A few counts support this clonotype. The conserved final phenylalanine or tryptophan is absent from the CDR3, which likely points to a read error. The V and J genes are TRBV30 and TRBJ1-6; no definite D call. The ends were cut back, 2 bases at V and 7 bases at J, with 9 bases in the middle. From germline, CDR1 is GTSNPN and CDR2 SVGIG (reference sequence). This CDR3 is built from 13 residues. CDR3 sequence reads: CAWSKAENSPLHL. The CDR3 DNA follows: TGTGCCTGGAGTAAGGCCGAGAATTCACCCCTCCACCTT.

This clonotype was counted only a few times. The V gene is TRBV7-2, the J gene TRBJ2-7; 8 bases match TRBD2. The CDR3 has 15 residues. The germline V gene encodes CDR1 SGHTA and CDR2 FQGNSA. V shed 5 bases and J 2 bases; nucleotides not matched to a gene: 8. The CDR3: CASSTFGTSTYEQYF. Here the CDR3 DNA reads TGTGCCAGCAGCACATTCGGGACTAGTACCTACGAGCAGTACTTC.

This clonotype has only a few counts. A read error is possible here, since a much larger clone lies one base away. The chain uses TRBV7-9 and TRBJ2-7; D is possibly TRBD1 (6 bases). V was pared by 3 bases and J by 4 bases, with 13 bases between. The CDR3 has 14 residues. CDR1 and CDR2 from the germline V gene are SEHNR and FQNEAQ (reference sequence). The CDR3 region is CASSFSGGQYEQYF. The DNA of the CDR3 is TGTGCCAGCAGCTTTAGTGGCGGACAGTACGAGCAGTACTTC.

This clonotype has more than one count but fewer than ten. The chain has TRBV5-1 and TRBJ2-7, with 10 bases aligning to TRBD1. This CDR3 has 13 amino acids. With V trimmed by 3 bases and J by 3 bases, 0 bases remained unmatched. In germline, CDR1 is SGHRS, CDR2 YFSETQ. The CDR3 sequence: CASSWTGGYEQYF. CDR3 nucleotide sequence: TGCGCCAGCAGCTGGACAGGGGGCTACGAGCAGTACTTC.

This clonotype was observed many times. The chain carries TRBV28 and TRBJ2-1; 13 bases line up with TRBD2. The length of the CDR3 is 12 residues. Germline V CDR1 and CDR2: MDHEN, SYDVKM. V shed 8 bases and J 15 bases; nucleotides not matched to a gene: 7. The CDR3 nucleotides read TGTGCCAGCCAACTAGCGGGAGGGCCGAGGTTCTTC. Residues: CASQLAGGPRFF.

This clonotype was seen a few times. The V and J genes are TRBV5-1 and TRBJ2-7; no clear D gene. The CDR3 consists of 15 residues. Germline CDR1 SGHRS, CDR2 YFSETQ. Trimming pared 0 bases from V and 4 bases from J, leaving 14 bases between. CDR3 nucleotides: TGCGCCAGCAGCTTGGATATCCAGCTCAGATACGAGCAGTACTTC. This encodes CASSLDIQLRYEQYF.

The chain has TRBV4-1 and TRBJ2-7; D ambiguous. In germline, CDR1 is MGHRA, CDR2 YSYEKL. V was pared by 4 bases and J by 3 bases, with 13 bases between. The CDR3 covers 14 residues. The CDR3 region is CASSPETQFYEQYF. In nucleotides, the CDR3 is TGCGCCAGCAGCCCGGAGACACAATTCTACGAGCAGTACTTC.

This clonotype appeared a few times. V gene TRBV7-3 combines with J gene TRBJ1-2, with D hard to call. Trimming pared 5 bases from V and 3 bases from J, leaving 19 bases between. CDR1 is SGHTA and CDR2 is FQGTGA in the germline V gene. The CDR3 contains 16 residues. The CDR3 loop is CASSPDTVLSYYGYTF. Written as DNA, the CDR3 is TGTGCCAGCAGCCCCGATACAGTTCTTAGTTACTATGGCTACACCTTC.

This clonotype was seen repeatedly, ten times or more. CDR3 in amino acids: CASRTETQYF. The CDR3 DNA is TGTGCCAGCAGGACAGAGACCCAGTACTTC. The chain couples TRBV2 to TRBJ2-5; D uncertain. This CDR3 contains 10 residues. Germline CDR1 reads SNHLY; CDR2 reads FYNNEI. The V end lost 6 bases, the J end lost 4 bases, and 3 bases lay between the germline ends.

The chain employs TRBV2 and TRBJ1-4; TRBD1 is a possible D gene (6 bases). The V gene lost 6 bases and the J gene lost 3 bases, with 14 bases spanning the gap. The CDR3 is made up of 15 amino acids. Looked up from germline, CDR1 is SNHLY and CDR2 is FYNNEI. The CDR3 reads CASRAQGTANEKLFF. The CDR3 DNA is TGTGCCAGCAGGGCCCAGGGGACGGCTAATGAAAAACTGTTTTTT. Looking up the rest from reference TRBV2 and TRBJ1-4 gives the full variable domain: EPEVTQTPSHQVTQMGQEVILRCVPISNHLYFYWYRQILGQKVEFLVSFYNNEISEKSEIFDDQFSVERPDGSNFTLKIRSTKLEDSAMYFCASRAQGTANEKLFFGSGTQLSVL.

This clonotype was detected once. This rearrangement joins TRBV3-1 to TRBJ1-2, with a tentative D call TRBD1 (5 bases). Germline V gene sequence: CDR1 LGHDT, CDR2 YNNKEL (reference sequence). V lost 4 bases, J lost 4 bases, and 13 bases lay in between. The CDR3 is 14 residues long. The CDR3, as DNA: TGTGCCAGCAGCCGAGCCGCGGGGCCCTATGGCTACACCTTC. Its translation is CASSRAAGPYGYTF.

This clonotype was counted ten times or more. The chain combines TRBV2 with TRBJ1-5; 8 bases are a match to TRBD1. The CDR3 covers 15 residues. Unmatched junction bases numbered 8, after V lost 7 bases and J lost 3 bases. CDR1 SNHLY and CDR2 FYNNEI come from the germline V gene. The CDR3 sequence is CASNGDRMNNQPQHF. For the CDR3, the DNA is TGTGCCAGCAACGGGGACAGGATGAACAATCAGCCCCAGCATTTT.

The chain uses TRBV19 and TRBJ2-7, with TRBD2 matching 13 bases. Losses at the gene ends were 6 bases for V and 2 bases for J; bases not matched to a gene: 4. CDR3 size: 15 residues. Germline CDR1 and CDR2: LNHDA and SQIVND (reference sequence). CDR3 protein: CASRGTSGVPYEQYF. The CDR3 DNA is TGTGCCAGTAGGGGGACTAGCGGGGTCCCCTACGAGCAGTACTTC.